Listed here are 9 T cell receptor beta chains from one sample, sequenced in a study of blood T cell repertoires in COVID-19. TCRdb's copy holds only in-frame clones and misses some; the assay was immunoSEQ multiplex PCR. The sample holds roughly 250,000 clones; approximately 86% are singletons and the top ten take about 3.3%. The sample comprised PBMCs or T cells enriched from blood (not recorded which). The source is a woman aged 40 to 50 with acute COVID-19.

The rearrangement joins TRBV24-1 to TRBJ2-2; perhaps TRBD2 as D (6 bases). The CDR3 totals 16 residues. Trimming left V 9 bases short and J 1 base short, with 17 bases between. CDR1 and CDR2 from the germline V gene are KGHDR and SFDVKD. The CDR3: CATPDCGTVNTGELFF. The CDR3, as DNA: TGTGCCACCCCAGATTGCGGGACCGTGAACACCGGGGAGCTGTTTTTT.

The genes are TRBV14 and TRBJ1-6; the D is unclear. The CDR3 runs 13 residues. Germline V gene lookup returns CDR1 SGHDN and CDR2 FVKESK. V was pared by 5 bases and J by 6 bases, with 8 bases between. The CDR3 DNA sequence: TGTGCCAGCAGCTCCACGGGTAATTCACCCCTCCACTTT. It is translated as CASSSTGNSPLHF.

This chain connects TRBV7-6 to TRBJ2-7; possible D gene TRBD2, 7 bases. The CDR3 is 14 amino acids. Germline CDR1 reads SGHVS; CDR2 reads FNYEAQ. The ends were cut back, 5 bases at V and 4 bases at J, with 15 bases in the middle. DNA of the CDR3: TGTGCCAGCAGCACACAGGGAGGGCAGTACGAGCAGTACTTC. The encoded protein is CASSTQGGQYEQYF.

In this sample, this clone turned up once. CDR3 nucleotide sequence: TGTGCCAGCGGAATACTAGCGGGAGGAGGCAATGAGCAGTTCTTC. As protein: CASGILAGGGNEQFF. The J gene is TRBJ2-1, the V gene TRBV6-5, with 12 bases aligning to TRBD2. This CDR3 region has 15 residues. Germline V gene data show CDR1 as MNHEY and CDR2 as SVGAGI. V was pared by 8 bases and J by 6 bases, with 8 bases of the junction left unmatched.

The chain carries TRBV14 and TRBJ1-3, with D unresolved. CDR1 is SGHDN, CDR2 FVKESK, per germline. This CDR3 comprises 16 residues. Trimming removed 3 bases from V and 0 bases from J, with 12 bases in between. For the CDR3, the DNA is TGTGCCAGCAGCCAGCGCGGTGGCTTCTCTGGAAACACCATATATTTT. Protein sequence: CASSQRGGFSGNTIYF.

This clone showed up just once. The chain couples TRBV10-3 to TRBJ2-7; TRBD2 agrees at 8 bases. Trimming took 4 bases from V and 3 from J; bases not matched to a gene: 8. The CDR3 runs to 15 residues. Looked up from germline, CDR1 is ENHRY and CDR2 is SYGVKD. As DNA, the CDR3 is TGTGCCATCAGTGGCGGCCAGCGGGAGAGCTACGAGCAGTACTTC. Translating it yields CAISGGQRESYEQYF.

CDR3 DNA sequence: TGCGCCAGCAGCTTGGCCTTTATAAACACTGAAGCTTTCTTT. Protein: CASSLAFINTEAFF. The rearrangement uses TRBV5-1 and TRBJ1-1; no clear D gene. CDR3 length equals 14 residues. The germline CDR1 and CDR2 sequences are SGHRS and YFSETQ. V lost 0 bases, J lost 2 bases, and 8 bases lay in between. Complete variable domain (other parts from reference TRBV5-1 and TRBJ1-1): KAGVTQTPRYLIKTRGQQVTLSCSPISGHRSVSWYQQTPGQGLQFLFEYFSETQRNKGNFPGRFSGRQFSNSRSEMNVSTLELGDSALYLCASSLAFINTEAFFGQGTRLTVV.

This chain links TRBV10-3 with TRBJ1-5, with D unclear. There are 15 residues in the CDR3. Trimming removed 2 bases from V and 4 bases from J, with 12 bases in between. CDR1 and CDR2 (germline): ENHRY, SYGVKD. In DNA form, the CDR3 reads TGTGCCATCAGTGAGGGAGGACTGTCTAATCAGCCCCAGCATTTT. Translation: CAISEGGLSNQPQHF.

The rearrangement uses TRBV5-1 and TRBJ2-2; D is ambiguous. CDR3 size: 12 residues. V was clipped by 4 bases and J by 6 bases, with 7 bases between them. Germline V gene lookup returns CDR1 SGHRS and CDR2 YFSETQ. The DNA for the CDR3 is TGCGCCAGCAGCGATACAGCCGGGGAGCTGTTTTTT. This codes for CASSDTAGELFF.